This TCR beta chain was captured in a study of OX40 agonist ivuxolimab in advanced cancers. Overall study: At 0.01 to 10 mg/kg, ivuxolimab was administered intravenously to patients every 2 weeks. Notes on the study in general: Several nonresponders also turned out to have low normalized T-cell clonal expansion.

Germline CDR1 is WSHSY and CDR2 is SAAADI. The CDR3 loop spans 17 amino acids. V lost 2 bases and J lost 1; bases outside the gene matches: 10. In the case of this clone: Its antigen is unidentified.

TCRdb keeps only in-frame clones here, not all; method: immunoSEQ multiplex PCR. The sample lists under 80,000 clones, approximately 85% occurring once. The chain combines TRBV10-2 with TRBJ1-1; 7 positions match TRBD1. The receptor was derived from an adult with an advanced solid tumor such as melanoma, head and neck, liver or kidney cancer. The sample consisted of CD4+ or CD8+ T cells sorted from blood, taken in a trial of the OX40 agonist ivuxolimab. The CDR3 sequence: CASSEAGQFLQNTEAFF. In nucleotides, the CDR3 is TGCGCCAGCAGTGAGGCGGGACAGTTCCTTCAGAACACTGAAGCTTTCTTT.